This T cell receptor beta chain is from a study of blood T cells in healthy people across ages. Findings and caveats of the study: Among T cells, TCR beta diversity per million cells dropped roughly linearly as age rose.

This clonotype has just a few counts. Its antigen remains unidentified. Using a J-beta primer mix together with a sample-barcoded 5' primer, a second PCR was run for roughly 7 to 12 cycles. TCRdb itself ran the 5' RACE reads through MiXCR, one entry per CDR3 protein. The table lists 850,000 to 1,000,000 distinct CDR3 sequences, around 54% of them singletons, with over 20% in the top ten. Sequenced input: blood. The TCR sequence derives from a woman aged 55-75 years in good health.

CDR3 sequence (DNA): TGCAGTGCTCAAGCGACTAGCGGGAGGGCCCGAGTCGTCGATGAGCAGTTCTTC. Its protein is CSAQATSGRARVVDEQFF. The gene calls are TRBV20-1 and TRBJ2-1; TRBD2 matches at 14 bases. This CDR3 spans 18 amino acids. The junction had 17 bases not matched to a gene; V was cut back by 5 bases and J by 8 bases. Germline V gives CDR1 DFQATT, CDR2 SNEGSKA (reference sequence).